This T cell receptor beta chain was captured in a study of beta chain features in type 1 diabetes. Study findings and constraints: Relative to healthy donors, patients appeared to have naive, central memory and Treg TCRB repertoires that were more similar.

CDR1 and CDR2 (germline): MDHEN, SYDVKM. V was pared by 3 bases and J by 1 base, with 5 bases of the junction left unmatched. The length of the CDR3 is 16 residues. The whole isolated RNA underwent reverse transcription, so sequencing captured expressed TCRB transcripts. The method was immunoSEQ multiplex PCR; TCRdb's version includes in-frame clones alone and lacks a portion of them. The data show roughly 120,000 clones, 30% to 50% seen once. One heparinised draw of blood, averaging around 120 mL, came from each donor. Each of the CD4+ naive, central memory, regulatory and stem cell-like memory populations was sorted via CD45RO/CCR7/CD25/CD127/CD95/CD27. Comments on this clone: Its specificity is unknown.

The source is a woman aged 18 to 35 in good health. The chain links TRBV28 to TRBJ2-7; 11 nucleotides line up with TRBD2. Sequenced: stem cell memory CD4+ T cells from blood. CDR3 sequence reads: CASSFRTSGYSYEQYF. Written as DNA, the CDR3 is TGTGCCAGCAGTTTCCGGACTAGCGGGTATTCCTACGAGCAGTACTTC. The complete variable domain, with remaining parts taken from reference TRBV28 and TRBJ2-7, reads DVKVTQSSRYLVKRTGEKVFLECVQDMDHENMFWYRQDPGLGLRLIYFSYDVKMKEKGDIPEGYSVSREKKERFSLILESASTNQTSMYLCASSFRTSGYSYEQYFGPGTRLTVT.